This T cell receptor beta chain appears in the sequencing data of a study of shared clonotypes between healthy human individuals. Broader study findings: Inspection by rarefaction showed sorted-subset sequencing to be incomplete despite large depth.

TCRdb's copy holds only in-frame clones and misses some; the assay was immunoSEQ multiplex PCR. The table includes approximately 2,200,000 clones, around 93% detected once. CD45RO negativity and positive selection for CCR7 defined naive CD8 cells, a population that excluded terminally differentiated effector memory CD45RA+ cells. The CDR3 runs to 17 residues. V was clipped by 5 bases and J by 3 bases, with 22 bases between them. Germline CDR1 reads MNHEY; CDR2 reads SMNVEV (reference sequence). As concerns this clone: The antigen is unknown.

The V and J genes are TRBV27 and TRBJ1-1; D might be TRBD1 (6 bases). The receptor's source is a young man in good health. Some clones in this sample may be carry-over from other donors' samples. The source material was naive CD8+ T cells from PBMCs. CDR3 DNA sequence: TGTGCCAGCAGTATGGGGGCGACCGGGTTGGTGGACACTGAAGCTTTCTTT. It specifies CASSMGATGLVDTEAFF.